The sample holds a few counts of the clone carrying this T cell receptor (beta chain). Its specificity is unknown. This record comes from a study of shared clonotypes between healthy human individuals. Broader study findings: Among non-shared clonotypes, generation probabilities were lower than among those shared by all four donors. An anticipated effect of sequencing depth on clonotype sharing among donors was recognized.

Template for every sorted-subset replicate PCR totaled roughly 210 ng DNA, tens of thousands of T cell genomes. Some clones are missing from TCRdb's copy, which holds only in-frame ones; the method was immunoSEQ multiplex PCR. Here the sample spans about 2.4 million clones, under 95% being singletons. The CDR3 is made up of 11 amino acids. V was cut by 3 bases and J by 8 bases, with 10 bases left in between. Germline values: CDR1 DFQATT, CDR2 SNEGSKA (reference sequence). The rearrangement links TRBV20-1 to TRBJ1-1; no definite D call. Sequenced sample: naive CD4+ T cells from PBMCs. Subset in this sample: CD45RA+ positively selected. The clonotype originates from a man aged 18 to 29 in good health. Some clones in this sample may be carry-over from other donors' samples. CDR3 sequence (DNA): TGCAGTGCTAGTGATCACCTCGAAGCTTTCTTT. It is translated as CSASDHLEAFF.